This T cell receptor beta chain was observed in a study of neurological immune-mediated disorders (dated by TCRdb to the late 2010s). As for the study more broadly: Peripheral blood TCR-beta repertoires from patients with HTLV-I-associated myelopathy (HAM/TSP), patients with multiple sclerosis, and healthy controls were compared in the study using UMI-based sequencing. Longitudinal samples, technical triplicates and paired sorted CD4+ and CD8+ T-cell subsets, alongside PBMC samples, were included among the roughly 96 TCR-beta libraries. The cohort comprised approximately 67 subjects: approximately 15 HAM/TSP patients, roughly 34 multiple sclerosis patients and approximately 20 healthy controls.

This clonotype is characterized as medium-sized (0.01 to 0.1%). No cognate antigen has been identified for it. The input lacks base qualities; no much larger clone sits a single base away. cDNA was synthesized by template-switch 5'RACE using a primer carrying a 10-nucleotide random unique molecular identifier by which each TCR transcript was tagged. Every sequencing run covered 15-18 subjects and yielded more than 160 million TCR-beta sequences. The RNeasy kit was used for extraction of total RNA. Using the KAPA Real-time Library Amplification kit, TCR-beta VDJ regions were amplified with primers for the TCR constant region and the 5'RACE anchor. Sample indexes and Illumina adaptors were added in a first PCR, after which library yield was increased in a second PCR. After purification with Ampure beads, the TCR product of roughly 650 bp was size-selected on a 2% E-gel SizeSelection system. Library quality was checked on a Bioanalyzer, concentration was measured with Qubit, and libraries were quantified with the Kapa Library Quantification kit before pooling. An Illumina HiSeq 2500 sequenced the libraries paired-end 2 x 150 bp. To increase sequence diversity, roughly 23-30% phiX was spiked into each library pool. The study's processing was this. The UMI-based MiGEC pipeline processed quality-filtered reads and removed over 80% of raw TCR sequences during error correction. VDJ genes were aligned to IMGT germline references, and clonotypes were defined by unique CDR3 amino acid sequence plus V-J genes. Clonal expansion, Shannon diversity, and CDR3 relatedness (CalcPairwiseDistances, ClusterSamples) were evaluated with VDJtools, and phylogenetic trees were built with CLCbio workbench. Expanded clones were defined as having at least 8 unique UMIs, based on coefficient-of-variation modelling across technical triplicates. In-frame beta chains were kept once TCRdb had trimmed the public reads at Q25 with fastp and called clones with MiXCR. Identical CDR3 protein sequences are pooled into one entry, listed with their most common genes and DNA. The V and J calls and clone size are TCRdb's, not the authors'. The sample table contains tens of thousands of distinct CDR3 sequences; only one count was recorded for around 10% of them. Around 1.9% of the sample is in the top ten clones.

Study-level results and caveats: No identical CDR3 amino acid sequences were found to be shared among expanded clones across subjects, suggesting that TCR-beta repertoires were private in all groups. The highest TCR clonal expansion was observed in HAM/TSP patients, whereas the lowest was observed in MS patients, even when compared with healthy controls.

The healthy controls were volunteers from blood banks in Maryland, USA. For unsorted PBMC libraries, 2 million PBMCs were used after storage in RNAlater at -80 degrees C until RNA extraction. Peripheral blood was subjected to Ficoll-Hypaque density gradient centrifugation to isolate PBMCs, which were then cryopreserved in liquid nitrogen. The receptor was isolated from a man aged 60 to 69 in good health. Material: PBMCs.

The CDR3 protein sequence reads: CASSLGGRSGNTEAFF. The sequence in DNA is TGTGCCAGCAGCTTAGGGGGGAGAAGCGGGAACACTGAAGCTTTCTTT. The chain is assembled from TRBV7-2 and TRBJ1-1, and perhaps TRBD1 as D gene, on 5 matching bases. From the cysteine through the phenylalanine, the CDR3 covers 16 amino acids. CDR3 DNA only is kept here, 48 bases in frame from base 1. The germline V gene sets CDR1 to SGHTA and CDR2 to FQGNSA. The junction carries 13 bases between V and J, which are trimmed by 1 base and 1 base respectively. With the rest looked up from the reference TRBV7-2 and TRBJ1-1 genes rather than sequenced, the full variable domain is GAGVSQSPSNKVTEKGKDVELRCDPISGHTALYWYRQSLGQGLEFLIYFQGNSAPDKSGLPSDRFSAERTGGSVSTLTIQRTQQEDSAVYLCASSLGGRSGNTEAFFGQGTRLTVV.